What follows describes a single T cell receptor beta chain. Which antigen it targets is not known. Base qualities are not provided; no much larger clone lies one nucleotide away. From the cysteine through the phenylalanine, the CDR3 covers 14 amino acids. The sequence is cut down to CDR3 DNA, 42 bases in frame from base 1. Trimming accounts for 7 bases at V and 0 bases at J, while the number of junction bases matched to no gene is 6. The germline V gene encodes CDR1 SGHTA and CDR2 FQGNSA. The data originate from a study of human T cells and chemical hapten exposure (dated by TCRdb to about 2021). For context, the study as a whole: For sensitization, 2% DPC in acetone was applied to a 2 cm by 2 cm area of upper inner arm skin. Blood samples were taken from patients before sensitization (week 0) and at 2, 6 and about 24 weeks after DPC sensitization. This study followed changes in the peripheral blood TCR repertoire in vivo during primary and secondary sensitization of alopecia patients to the hapten diphenylcyclopropenone (DPC). Patch testing on the upper back used Finn chambers containing 0.01% DPC, with scoring done after 6 days according to International Contact Dermatitis Research Group standards. Nearly 30 alopecia patients gave blood for TCR sequencing at one to four time points (pre-sensitization, 2, 6 and 24 weeks). Throughout the approximately 25-week study period, patients were also given weekly therapeutic DPC doses on the scalp. Libraries were combined into a pool for sequencing, and differences in TCR yield between samples came mainly from small differences in library volumes within the pool. The mostly female patient cohort included alopecia areata with under or over 50% scalp involvement, alopecia totalis and alopecia universalis. What the study reported, not specific to this receptor: Because every patient had alopecia, a presumed autoimmune disease, the patients' immune response might differ from that of healthy individuals. DPC sensitization did not change the number of TCRs with a frequency above 1 in 1000, and there was no evidence of changes in global repertoire structure. After repeated subsampling, the strength of the expansion versus patch-test correlation and the threshold at which it became significant changed. Patch test score correlated positively with the number of PT1 expanded TCRs, reaching significance at thresholds 8, 16 and 32 but not at 4. Expanded TCRs formed significantly more large CDR3 similarity clusters than pre-sensitization or healthy control sets, consistent with antigen-driven responses.

What this sample's time point label stands for: patch test 2, 6 weeks after DPC sensitization. In the paper's terms, the treatment or condition label means: therapeutic diphenylcyclopropenone sensitization with weekly scalp DPC. At every patch-test visit, the blood draw took place before the patch test was put on. Patients were considered eligible if aged 18 to 70, diagnosed with alopecia and deemed suitable for DPC therapy, and patients were excluded if pregnant. Total RNA was isolated from unfractionated whole blood collected in Tempus Blood RNA tubes. Library construction relied on RACE. The sequencer was a NextSeq 500. Library preparation attached unique molecular identifiers to individual cDNA molecules for quantitative, reproducible TCR counting. From each blood RNA sample, both TCR alpha and TCR beta chains were sequenced. Per the source publication's procedure: A median of approximately 96,000 TCRs per sample was observed, with a range of about 20,000 to 750,000. The Decombinator software suite was used to annotate the V, J and CDR3 of the TCR reads. To make PS versus PT1 abundance plots, every sample was subsampled to the same number of TCRs (28,000). Expanded TCRs were defined as absent before sensitization and observed at least eight times at the 2-week time point. TCRdb passed the public sequencing reads through fastp at Q25 and MiXCR, retaining productive beta sequences. All rows with the same CDR3 protein become a single entry with the most common DNA and genes. TCRdb's processing, not the authors', yielded these V and J calls. The sample profile shows 120,000 to 150,000 distinct CDR3 sequences; approximately 12% of them were found once. 1.1% to 1.5% of the sample lies in the top ten.

Recombination linked TRBV7-2 to TRBJ2-7; TRBD1 lines up with 7 middle nucleotides. This material consisted of whole blood, taken in connection with sensitization to the hapten diphenylcyclopropenone (DPC). This receptor was identified in a woman aged 50 to 65 with alopecia areata. Some clones in this sample may be carry-over from other donors' samples. The CDR3 region: CASMSTGSSYEQYF. The DNA sequence is TGTGCCAGCATGTCGACAGGGAGCTCCTACGAGCAGTACTTC.